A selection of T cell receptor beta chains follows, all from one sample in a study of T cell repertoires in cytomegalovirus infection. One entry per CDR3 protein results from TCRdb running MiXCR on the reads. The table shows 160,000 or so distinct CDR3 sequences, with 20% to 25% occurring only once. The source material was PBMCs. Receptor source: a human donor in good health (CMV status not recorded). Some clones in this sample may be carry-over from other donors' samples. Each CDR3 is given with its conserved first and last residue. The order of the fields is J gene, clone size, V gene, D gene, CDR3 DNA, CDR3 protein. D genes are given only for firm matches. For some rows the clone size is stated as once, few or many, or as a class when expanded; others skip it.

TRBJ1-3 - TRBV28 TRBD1 TGTGCCAGCAGTTCAGGACAGGGACGCGGAAACACCATATATTTT CASSSGQGRGNTIYF
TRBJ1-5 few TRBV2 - TGTGCCAGCAGTCTTGGGCTGAGCGGCAATCAGCCCCAGCATTTT CASSLGLSGNQPQHF
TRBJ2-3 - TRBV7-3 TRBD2 TGTGCCAGCAGCTTGCCGACTAGCGGGGGGGAGGATACGCAGTATTTT CASSLPTSGGEDTQYF
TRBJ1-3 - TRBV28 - TGTGCCAGCACCTCTTATCCCTCAGGGGTCTCTGGAAACACTATATATTTT CASTSYPSGVSGNTIYF
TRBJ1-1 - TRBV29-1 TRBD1 TGCAGCGTTGACCCCGGGACAGCTAAGCCTGAAGCTTTCTTT CSVDPGTAKPEAFF
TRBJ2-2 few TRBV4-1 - TGCGCCAGCAGCCAAGGTCAGGTGTACACCGGGGAGCTGTTTTTT CASSQGQVYTGELFF
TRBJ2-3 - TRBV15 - TGTGCCACCAGCAGAGTCCCTAGAGGCAGCTCTAGCACAGATACGCAGTATTTT CATSRVPRGSSSTDTQYF
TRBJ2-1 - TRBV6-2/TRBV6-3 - TGTGCCAGCAGTTACCACCCTGGCGGCGGGAATGAGCAGTTCTTC CASSYHPGGGNEQFF
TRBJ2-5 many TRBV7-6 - TGTGCCAGCAGCTTTGCCAGCCAAGAGACCCAGTACTTC CASSFASQETQYF
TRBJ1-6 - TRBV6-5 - TGTGCCAGCAGCCCCAGAATGGGAGACTCCTATAATTCACCCCTCCACTTT CASSPRMGDSYNSPLHF
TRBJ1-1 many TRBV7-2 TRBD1 TGTGCCAGCAGCACGCGGACAGGGGTCCCTGAAGCTTTCTTT CASSTRTGVPEAFF
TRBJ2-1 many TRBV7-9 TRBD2 TGTGCCAGCAGCCGCCGGGGGGGAGCCTACAATGAGCAGTTCTTC CASSRRGGAYNEQFF
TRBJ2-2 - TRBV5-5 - TGTGCCAGCAGCTTGTCTCCGTCGCAAACCGGGGAGCTGTTTTTT CASSLSPSQTGELFF
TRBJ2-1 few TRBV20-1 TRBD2 TGCAGTGCTAGGGGGGGGCTAGCGGGAGATGAGCAGTTCTTC CSARGGLAGDEQFF
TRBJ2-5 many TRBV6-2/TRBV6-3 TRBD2 TGTGCCAGCGCTAGCGGAGAGACCCAGTACTTC CASASGETQYF
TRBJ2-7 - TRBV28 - TGTGCCAGCAGCCCGACAGTTCCCCCCTACGAGCAGTACTTC CASSPTVPPYEQYF
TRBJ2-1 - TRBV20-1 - TGCAGTGCTAGACTACTATCTGGGAGGGGGTCCCACAATGAGCAGTTCTTC CSARLLSGRGSHNEQFF
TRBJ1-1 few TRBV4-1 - TGCGCCAGCAGCCAAGCTGACGGGACTGAAGCTTTCTTT CASSQADGTEAFF